This note documents a single TCR beta chain sequence. Its antigen is undetermined. The iRepertoire nested amplicon-rescue multiplex PCR amplified TCR alpha and beta CDR3s from RNA. For one-step reverse transcription and amplification, roughly 85-450 ng of tissue mRNA or PBMC total RNA was used. TCRdb reprocessed the multiplex PCR reads via MiXCR and lists one record per CDR3 protein. In the table there are about 140,000 distinct CDR3 sequences, 39% of which are singletons. The sample belongs to a study of glioma-infiltrating T cells. Study results and limitations: Gliomas, especially low-grade, showed above-expected tissue-blood divergence; non-neoplastic patients showed below. CDR3 overlap between tissue and blood was very small.

V lost 0 bases to trimming and J lost 7 bases, with 8 bases between them. The CDR3 is 13 amino acids. CDR1 and CDR2 (germline): SGHNT, YYREEE (reference sequence). The receptor was derived from a human donor with low-grade glioma or glioblastoma, undergoing nonglioma brain surgery, or in good health (not recorded which). Sequenced: glioma tissue, nonneoplastic brain tissue, or PBMCs (not recorded which). The chain is built from TRBV5-4 and TRBJ2-1; D is undetermined. The CDR3 reads CASSLALKNEQFF. CDR3 DNA sequence: TGTGCCAGCAGCTTGGCCCTAAAGAATGAGCAGTTCTTC.